This section outlines one TCR beta chain sequence together with its context. Sequencing was performed with immunoSEQ multiplex PCR; in TCRdb, only in-frame clones are kept and a portion is missing. The sample lists about 130,000 clones, approximately 91% occurring once. This sample stems from a study of T cell responses to AZD1222 COVID-19 vaccine. The CDR3 loop spans 16 amino acids. V lost 1 base and J 2 bases, leaving 14 bases between the germline ends. In germline, CDR1 is LNHDA, CDR2 SQIVND (reference sequence). The receptor was isolated from an adult in good health. The sequences come from peripheral blood, collected on day 0 of AZD1222 vaccination. The chain carries TRBV19 and TRBJ1-1, with D hard to call. In DNA form, the CDR3 reads TGTGCCAGTAGTATAGCTTTACGGCAGATTAACACTGAAGCTTTCTTT. Amino acid sequence: CASSIALRQINTEAFF.